The entry that follows covers one T cell receptor beta chain sequence. What it binds is not known. The source of the sample is a study of cytomegalovirus exposure and HLA in healthy donors. Findings of the study overall: According to reports, the classifier identified cytomegalovirus status with high specificity and sensitivity.

Generated by immunoSEQ multiplex PCR, the TCRdb table keeps only in-frame clones and is missing some. The sample has approximately 54,000 clones; approximately 89% are singletons. This CDR3 region has 15 residues. V dropped 4 bases and J dropped 0 bases, with 9 bases sitting between them. Germline CDR1 and CDR2: SGHDN and FVKESK. This TCR came from a young woman in good health and CMV-seropositive. Sequences were obtained from PBMCs. V usage is TRBV14 and J usage is TRBJ1-4, with D tentatively TRBD1 (5 bases). As DNA, the CDR3 is TGTGCCAGCAGCCTAGTGACAGCAACTAATGAAAAACTGTTTTTT. This encodes CASSLVTATNEKLFF.